Following are 25 T cell receptor beta chains from one sample sequenced in a study of molecular identifiers for immune sequencing clone quantification. A single record per CDR3 protein comes from TCRdb applying MiXCR to the PCR reads. The sample consists of hundreds of thousands of distinct CDR3 sequences, 20% of them appearing once. The sequencing input was naive CD8+ T cells from blood, with Jurkat cell RNA spiked in. Subset denoted: FACS-sorted CD8+CD4-CCR7+CD45RA+ naive T cells. These receptors were taken from a human donor in good health. Some libraries in this study had Jurkat cell RNA spiked in.

This clonotype was seen ten or more times. The V and J genes are TRBV21-1 and TRBJ1-5. TRBV21-1 is described as a pseudogene. This CDR3 is built from 13 residues. CDR3 protein: CASRKQTGQPQHF. CDR3 bases: TGTGCCAGCAGGAAACAAACCGGCCAGCCCCAGCATTTT.

The sample holds one count of this clonotype. Here the CDR3 omits its conserved ending phenylalanine or tryptophan, so a read error is the likely source. This chain uses TRBV7-9 with TRBJ1-6; D unclear. Germline CDR1 is SEHNR and CDR2 is FQNEAQ (reference sequence). The V and J ends lost 1 base and 9 bases respectively, with 4 bases between them. The CDR3 has 12 residues. The CDR3 DNA reads as TGTGCCAGCAGCTTAGGGAGTTCACCCCTCCACTCT. Residues: CASSLGSSPLHS.

As concerns this clonotype: Possible read error: a much larger clone is one base away. This CDR3 reads CASSGKPWDEQYF. The CDR3 DNA sequence: TGCGCCAGCAGTGGGAAGCCGTGGGACGAGCAGTACTTC. The chain carries TRBV10-1 and TRBJ2-7; D not resolved. Trimming removed 4 bases at V and 5 bases at J, with 12 bases between. The germline CDR1 and CDR2 sequences are WNHNN and SYGVQD (reference sequence). The CDR3 runs to 13 residues.

This chain connects TRBV27 to TRBJ2-3; the D is unclear. V lost 8 bases and J 0 bases, leaving 6 bases between the germline ends. The CDR3 spans 12 residues. Germline-derived CDR1 and CDR2 are MNHEY and SMNVEV (reference sequence). The DNA of the CDR3 is TGTGCCAGCGGCCAGAGCACAGATACGCAGTATTTT. Its translation: CASGQSTDTQYF.

This clonotype was picked up many times. The CDR3 protein is CASSWGPGQGTLYNEQFF. The DNA for the CDR3 is TGTGCCAGCAGCTGGGGCCCGGGACAGGGAACCCTCTACAATGAGCAGTTCTTC. V usage is TRBV7-2 and J usage is TRBJ2-1, with 9 bases aligning to TRBD1. CDR1 SGHTA and CDR2 FQGNSA come from the germline V gene. This CDR3 region has 18 residues. V lost 4 bases to trimming and J lost 3 bases; unmatched junction nucleotides: 13.

This chain uses TRBV9 with TRBJ2-7; no clear D. Trimming stripped 0 bases from V and 6 bases from J, with 10 bases between. Germline loops: CDR1 SGDLS, CDR2 YYNGEE. The CDR3 is 13 residues long. The CDR3 loop reads CASSVGGRSEQYF. DNA for the CDR3: TGTGCCAGCAGCGTAGGAGGTAGGAGCGAGCAGTACTTC.

This clonotype was detected ten times or more. The chain uses TRBV10-3 and TRBJ1-4, with TRBD1 matching 10 bases. The CDR3 runs to 14 residues. Germline values: CDR1 ENHRY, CDR2 SYGVKD. V shed 6 bases and J 8 bases; nucleotides not matched to a gene: 6. Written as DNA, the CDR3 is TGTGCCATCAGAGGGACAGGGGCAGGAGAAAAACTGTTTTTT. This encodes CAIRGTGAGEKLFF.

Worth noting for this clonotype: Possible read error: a much larger clone is one base away. The genes are TRBV7-6 and TRBJ2-7; 13 bases map to TRBD2. The length of the CDR3 is 17 residues. From germline, CDR1 is SGHVS and CDR2 FNYEAQ. CDR3 amino acids: CAGSRGTSGTYGNEQYF. The CDR3 DNA reads TGTGCCGGCAGCCGGGGGACTAGCGGGACCTATGGGAACGAGCAGTACTTC.

There are many counts of this clonotype. V and J are TRBV4-1 and TRBJ1-2; maybe TRBD1 (6 bases). The V end lost 0 bases, the J end lost 4 bases, and 15 bases lay between the germline ends. The CDR3 is 16 amino acids. Germline-derived CDR1 and CDR2 are MGHRA and YSYEKL. CDR3 protein: CASSQDLGGAGYGYTF. The DNA of the CDR3 is TGCGCCAGCAGCCAAGATTTGGGGGGCGCTGGCTATGGCTACACCTTC.

As concerns this clonotype: A read error may account for a junction end that differs from germline. The CDR3 DNA follows: TGTGCCTGCAGTTTAGGGACAGGGGTGGTTGGGGCCAACGTCCTGACTTTC. It translates to CACSLGTGVVGANVLTF. The chain combines TRBV27 with TRBJ2-6, with 10 bases identical to TRBD1. CDR1 and CDR2 (germline): MNHEY, SMNVEV (reference sequence). The CDR3 has 17 residues.

In its sample, this clonotype was seen a few times. This chain joins TRBV3-1 and TRBJ1-2; 8 positions match TRBD1. J gave up 0 bases and V 1 base, and 7 bases lay outside the gene matches. Germline assignment: CDR1 LGHDT and CDR2 YNNKEL (reference sequence). This CDR3 has 17 residues. CDR3 nucleotides: TGTGCCAGCAGCCAAGTCCGGACAGGGACCCCTAACTATGGCTACACCTTC. It is translated as CASSQVRTGTPNYGYTF.

For this clonotype: A much larger clone differs from this one at a single base, so this may be a read error. V and J are TRBV7-9 and TRBJ2-2; perhaps TRBD2 as D (6 bases). The CDR3 has 16 amino acids. CDR1 is SEHNR, CDR2 FQNEAQ, per germline (reference sequence). Trimming left V 8 bases short and J 2 bases short, with 18 bases between. DNA for the CDR3: TGTGCCAGCGGCGAAGAGCTGGCGGGAAACACCGGGGAGCTGTTTTTT. This gives the protein CASGEELAGNTGELFF. Full variable domain (remainder filled in from reference TRBV7-9 and TRBJ2-2): DTGVSQNPRHKITKRGQNVTFRCDPISEHNRLYWYRQTLGQGPEFLTYFQNEAQLEKSRLLSDRFSAERPKGSFSTLEIQRTEQGDSAMYLCASGEELAGNTGELFFGEGSRLTVL.

The chain joins TRBV7-6 to TRBJ2-3, with a weak D call TRBD1 (6 bases). Germline V gene sequence: CDR1 SGHVS, CDR2 FNYEAQ. The CDR3 has 15 amino acids. Trimming took off 1 base at V and 4 bases at J, with 12 bases between the two ends. The CDR3 here is CASSLGGRGSDTQYF. In DNA, the CDR3 is TGTGCCAGCAGCTTAGGTGGCAGGGGCTCAGATACGCAGTATTTT.

With regard to this clonotype: A much larger clone lies a single base off, so this may be a read error. V is TRBV27 and J is TRBJ1-2, with D possibly matching TRBD1 (6 bases). The length of the CDR3 is 15 residues. Germline CDR1 reads MNHEY; CDR2 reads SMNVEV (reference sequence). Trimming pared 6 bases from V and 4 bases from J, leaving 18 bases between. The CDR3 DNA reads as TGTGCCAGCAGAGGGGCGACAGGCTTTGGCTATGGCTACACCTTC. This codes for CASRGATGFGYGYTF.

In its sample, this clonotype was seen many times. The chain has TRBV7-9 and TRBJ2-4; D possibly matches TRBD1 or TRBD2 (5 bases each). CDR3 size: 16 residues. Trimming took 2 bases from V and 0 from J, leaving 11 bases between them. Germline V gene lookup returns CDR1 SEHNR and CDR2 FQNEAQ (reference sequence). The CDR3 here is CASSLPGAVAKNIQYF. In DNA, the CDR3 is TGTGCCAGCAGCTTACCCGGGGCCGTAGCCAAAAACATTCAGTACTTC.

The chain carries TRBV30 and TRBJ1-5; perhaps TRBD1 as D (6 bases). Germline V CDR1 and CDR2: GTSNPN, SVGIG (reference sequence). The V end lost 2 bases, the J end lost 5 bases, and 10 bases lay between the germline ends. This CDR3 region has 13 residues. In DNA form, the CDR3 reads TGTGCCTGGAGTCTGGGGGCTGATCAGCCCCAGCATTTT. Translated, it gives CAWSLGADQPQHF.

About this clonotype itself: This could be a read error, since a much larger clone is one nucleotide away. Written as DNA, the CDR3 is TGTGCCAGCAGCCCCGGACACGTCAACTGTGGCTACACCTTC. Encoded protein: CASSPGHVNCGYTF. The chain employs TRBV16 and TRBJ1-2, with TRBD1 as a possible D gene (5 bases). Germline V CDR1 and CDR2: KGHSY, FQNENV. This CDR3 region has 14 residues. Looking up the rest from reference TRBV16 and TRBJ1-2 gives the full variable domain: GEEVAQTPKHLVRGEGQKAKLYCAPIKGHSYVFWYQQVLKNEFKFLISFQNENVFDETGMPKERFSAKCLPNSPCSLEIQATKLEDSAVYFCASSPGHVNCGYTFGSGTRLTVV.

This clonotype was counted once. The conserved phenylalanine or tryptophan is not found at the CDR3 terminus, so this likely reflects a read error. The chain employs TRBV6-6 and TRBJ2-5; D is unclear. The CDR3 has 13 amino acids. Germline loops: CDR1 MNHNY, CDR2 SVGAGI (reference sequence). V was shortened by 6 bases and J by 3 bases, with 11 bases between the two germline ends. CDR3 DNA sequence: TGTGCCAGCAGATACGTTGGGGAAGAGACCCAGTACCTC. Translation: CASRYVGEETQYL.

This clonotype came up a few times. The junction departs from germline at one end; a sequencing error may be responsible. The gene calls are TRBV7-9 and TRBJ2-7; no definite D call. The CDR3 spans 12 residues. CDR1 and CDR2 (germline): SEHNR, FQNEAQ (reference sequence). The CDR3 DNA reads TGTGCCAGCGGCTTTCAGTTTTACGAGCAGTACTTC. It encodes CASGFQFYEQYF.

A few counts support this clonotype. The CDR3 spells CASSIRTISYEQYF. CDR3 nucleotides: TGTGCCAGCAGTATCCGGACAATCTCCTACGAGCAGTACTTC. The chain carries TRBV28 and TRBJ2-7, with D perhaps TRBD1 (5 bases). Germline assignment: CDR1 MDHEN and CDR2 SYDVKM. Trimming removed 5 bases from V and 0 bases from J, with 11 bases in between. The CDR3 runs to 14 residues.

Turning to this clonotype: This is likely a read error, given that the CDR3 carries no conserved phenylalanine or tryptophan at its end. The chain combines TRBV7-2 with TRBJ2-2, with TRBD2 matching 11 bases. After removal of 5 bases from V and 0 bases from J, the junction contained 5 bases not matched to a gene. The CDR3 length is 17 residues. The germline V gene has CDR1 SGHTA and CDR2 FQGNSA. CDR3 nucleotide sequence: TGTGCCAGCAGCCATAGCGGGAGGGACGCGAACACCGGGGAGCTGTTTGTT. The encoded protein is CASSHSGRDANTGELFV.

Worth noting for this clonotype: The germline gene is not matched at one end of the junction; a read error may be the cause. The chain links TRBV27 to TRBJ1-1; a weak D match, TRBD1 (5 bases). Germline V gives CDR1 MNHEY, CDR2 SMNVEV (reference sequence). The CDR3 contains 15 residues. In DNA, the CDR3 is TGTGCCAGCAGTTTGAGCGGCGGGGGTGGCACTGAAGCTTCCTTT. This translates into CASSLSGGGGTEASF.

This clonotype was picked up many times. The rearrangement uses TRBV10-2 and TRBJ2-7, with D possibly TRBD2 on 6 matching bases. V lost 1 base and J lost 7, with 14 bases in between. The CDR3 is 14 residues long. Germline V gene sequence: CDR1 WSHSY, CDR2 SAAADI. This chain's CDR3 is CASSEFDRGGEQYF. The CDR3 coding sequence is TGCGCCAGCAGTGAGTTTGACCGTGGAGGGGAGCAGTACTTC.

About this clonotype itself: This may be a read error, as it is one base from a much larger clone. The chain joins TRBV7-9 to TRBJ2-7; the match to TRBD2 covers 12 bases. Germline V gives CDR1 SEHNR, CDR2 FQNEAQ (reference sequence). This CDR3 is 16 amino acids long. As DNA, the CDR3 is TGTGCCCGCAGCCGAGGACTAGCGGGAACCTTTGGGGAGCAGTACTTC. The encoded protein is CARSRGLAGTFGEQYF.

This clonotype has more than one count but fewer than ten. The chain employs TRBV19 and TRBJ1-5, with 7 bases that match TRBD1. The length of the CDR3 is 13 residues. V was pared by 4 bases and J by 6 bases, with 3 bases of the junction left unmatched. Germline V gene data show CDR1 as LNHDA and CDR2 as SQIVND (reference sequence). The CDR3 nucleotides read TGTGCCAGTAGTACCCCAGGGGGTCAGCCCCAGCATTTT. This gives the protein CASSTPGGQPQHF.